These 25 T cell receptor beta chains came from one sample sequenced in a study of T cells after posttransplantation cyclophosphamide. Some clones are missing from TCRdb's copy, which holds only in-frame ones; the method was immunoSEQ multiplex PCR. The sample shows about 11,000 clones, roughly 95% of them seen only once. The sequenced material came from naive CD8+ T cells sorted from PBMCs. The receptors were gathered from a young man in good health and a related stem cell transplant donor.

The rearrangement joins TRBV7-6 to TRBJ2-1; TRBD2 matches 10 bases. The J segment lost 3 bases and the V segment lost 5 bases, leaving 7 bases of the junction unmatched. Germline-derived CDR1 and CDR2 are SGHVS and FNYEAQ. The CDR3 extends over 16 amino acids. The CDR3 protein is CASSPLAGGLYNEQFF. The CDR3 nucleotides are TGTGCCAGCAGCCCCTTAGCGGGGGGCCTCTACAATGAGCAGTTCTTC.

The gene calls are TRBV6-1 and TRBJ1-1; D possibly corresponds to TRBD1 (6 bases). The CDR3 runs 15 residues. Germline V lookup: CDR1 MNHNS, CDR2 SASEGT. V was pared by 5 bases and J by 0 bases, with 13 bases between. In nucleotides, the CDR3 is TGTGCCAGCAGTCCCGGACAGCTCATGAACACTGAAGCTTTCTTT. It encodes CASSPGQLMNTEAFF.

This CDR3 is CASSLAGTSGGRTDTQYF. The CDR3 DNA reads TGCGCCAGCAGCTTGGCAGGGACTAGCGGGGGTAGAACAGATACGCAGTATTTT. The gene calls are TRBV5-1 and TRBJ2-3; TRBD2 aligns across 14 bases. The J segment lost 3 bases and the V segment lost 0 bases, leaving 6 bases of the junction unmatched. The germline gives CDR1 SGHRS, CDR2 YFSETQ. The length of the CDR3 is 18 residues.

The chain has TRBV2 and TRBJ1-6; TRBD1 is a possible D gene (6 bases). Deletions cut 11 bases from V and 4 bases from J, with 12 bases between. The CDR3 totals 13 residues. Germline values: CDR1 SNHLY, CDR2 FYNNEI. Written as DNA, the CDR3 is TGTGCCGGAAACAGGGAATATAATTCACCCCTCCACTTT. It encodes CAGNREYNSPLHF.

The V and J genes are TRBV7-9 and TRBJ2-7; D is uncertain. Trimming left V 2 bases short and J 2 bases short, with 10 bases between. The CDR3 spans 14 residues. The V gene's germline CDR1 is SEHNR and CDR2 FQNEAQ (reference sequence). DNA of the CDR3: TGTGCCAGCAGCTTAACGGGTGAACCCTACGAGCAGTACTTC. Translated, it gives CASSLTGEPYEQYF.

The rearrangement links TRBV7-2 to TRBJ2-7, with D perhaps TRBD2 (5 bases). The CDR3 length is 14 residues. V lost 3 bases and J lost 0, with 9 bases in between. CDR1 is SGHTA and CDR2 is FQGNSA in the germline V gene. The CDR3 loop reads CASSFMGSSYEQYF. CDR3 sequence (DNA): TGTGCCAGCAGCTTCATGGGGAGCTCCTACGAGCAGTACTTC.

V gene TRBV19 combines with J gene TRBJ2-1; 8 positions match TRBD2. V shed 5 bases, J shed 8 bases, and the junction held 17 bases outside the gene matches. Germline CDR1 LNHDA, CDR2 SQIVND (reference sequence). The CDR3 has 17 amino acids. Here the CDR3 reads CASSGRGGWEITDEQFF. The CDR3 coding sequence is TGTGCCAGTAGTGGTCGGGGGGGCTGGGAGATAACGGATGAGCAGTTCTTC.

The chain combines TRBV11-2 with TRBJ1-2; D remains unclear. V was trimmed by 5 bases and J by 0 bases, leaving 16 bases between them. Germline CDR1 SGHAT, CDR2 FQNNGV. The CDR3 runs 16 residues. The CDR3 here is CASSPGGGLTNYGYTF. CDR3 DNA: TGTGCCAGCAGCCCCGGCGGAGGCCTGACTAACTATGGCTACACCTTC.

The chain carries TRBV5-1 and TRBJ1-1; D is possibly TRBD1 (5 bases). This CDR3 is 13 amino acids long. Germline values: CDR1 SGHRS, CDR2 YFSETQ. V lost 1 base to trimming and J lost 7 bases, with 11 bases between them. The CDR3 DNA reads TGCGCCAGCAGCTTGATCGGGGGGGATGAAGCTTTCTTT. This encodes CASSLIGGDEAFF. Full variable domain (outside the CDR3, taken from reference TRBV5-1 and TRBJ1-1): KAGVTQTPRYLIKTRGQQVTLSCSPISGHRSVSWYQQTPGQGLQFLFEYFSETQRNKGNFPGRFSGRQFSNSRSEMNVSTLELGDSALYLCASSLIGGDEAFFGQGTRLTVV.

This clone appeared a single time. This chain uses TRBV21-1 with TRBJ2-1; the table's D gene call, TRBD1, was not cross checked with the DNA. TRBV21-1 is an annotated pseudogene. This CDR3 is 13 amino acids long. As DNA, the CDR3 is TGTGCCAGCAGCGCAGACAGGGAAAATGAGCAGTTCTTC. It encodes CASSADRENEQFF.

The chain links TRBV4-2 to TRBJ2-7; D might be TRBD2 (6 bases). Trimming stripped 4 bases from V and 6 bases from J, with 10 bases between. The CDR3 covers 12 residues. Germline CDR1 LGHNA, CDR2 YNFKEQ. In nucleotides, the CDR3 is TGTGCCAGCAGCCTGGCCGGGGGCGAGCAGTACTTC. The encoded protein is CASSLAGGEQYF.

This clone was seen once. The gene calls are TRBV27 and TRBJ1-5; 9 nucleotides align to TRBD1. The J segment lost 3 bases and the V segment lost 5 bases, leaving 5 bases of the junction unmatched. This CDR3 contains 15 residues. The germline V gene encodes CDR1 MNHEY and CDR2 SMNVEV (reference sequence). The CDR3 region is CASSADRGYNQPQHF. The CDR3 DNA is TGTGCCAGCAGTGCCGACAGGGGGTACAATCAGCCCCAGCATTTT.

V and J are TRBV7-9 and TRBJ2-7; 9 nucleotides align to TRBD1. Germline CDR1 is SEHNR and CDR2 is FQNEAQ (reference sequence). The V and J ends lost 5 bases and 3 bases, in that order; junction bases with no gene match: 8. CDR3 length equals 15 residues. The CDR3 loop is CASSDPGQGLYEQYF. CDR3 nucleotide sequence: TGTGCCAGCAGCGACCCGGGACAGGGTCTCTACGAGCAGTACTTC.

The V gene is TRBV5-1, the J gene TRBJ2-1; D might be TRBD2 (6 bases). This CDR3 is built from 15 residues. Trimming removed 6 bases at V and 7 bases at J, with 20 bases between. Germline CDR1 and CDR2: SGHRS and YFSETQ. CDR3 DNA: TGCGCCAGCATGAGATCAGCGGGCGGTCCGAATGAGCAGTTCTTC. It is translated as CASMRSAGGPNEQFF. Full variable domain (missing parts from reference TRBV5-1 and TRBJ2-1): KAGVTQTPRYLIKTRGQQVTLSCSPISGHRSVSWYQQTPGQGLQFLFEYFSETQRNKGNFPGRFSGRQFSNSRSEMNVSTLELGDSALYLCASMRSAGGPNEQFFGPGTRLTVL.

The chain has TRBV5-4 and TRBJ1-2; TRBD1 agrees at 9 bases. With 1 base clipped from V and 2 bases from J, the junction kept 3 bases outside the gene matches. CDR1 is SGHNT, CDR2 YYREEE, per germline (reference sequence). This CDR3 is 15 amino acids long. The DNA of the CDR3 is TGTGCCAGCAGCTTGAGAGGACAGGGGAACTATGGCTACACCTTC. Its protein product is CASSLRGQGNYGYTF.

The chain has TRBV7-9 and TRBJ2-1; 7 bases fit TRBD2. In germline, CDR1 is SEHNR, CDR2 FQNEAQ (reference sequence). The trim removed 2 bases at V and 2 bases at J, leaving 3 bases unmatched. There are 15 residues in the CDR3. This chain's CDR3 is CASSLREGTYNEQFF. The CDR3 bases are TGTGCCAGCAGCTTAAGGGAGGGAACCTACAATGAGCAGTTCTTC.

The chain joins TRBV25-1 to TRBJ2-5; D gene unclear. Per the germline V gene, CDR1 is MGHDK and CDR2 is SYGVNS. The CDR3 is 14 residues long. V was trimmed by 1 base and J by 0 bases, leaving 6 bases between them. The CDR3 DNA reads TGTGCCAGCAGTGAATTATCAGACCAAGAGACCCAGTACTTC. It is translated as CASSELSDQETQYF.

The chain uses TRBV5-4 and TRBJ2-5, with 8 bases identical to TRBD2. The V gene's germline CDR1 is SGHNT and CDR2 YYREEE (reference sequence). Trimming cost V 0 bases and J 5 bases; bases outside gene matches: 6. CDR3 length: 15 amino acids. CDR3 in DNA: TGTGCCAGCAGCTTGGCCACGGGGGGGCTGGAGACCCAGTACTTC. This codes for CASSLATGGLETQYF.

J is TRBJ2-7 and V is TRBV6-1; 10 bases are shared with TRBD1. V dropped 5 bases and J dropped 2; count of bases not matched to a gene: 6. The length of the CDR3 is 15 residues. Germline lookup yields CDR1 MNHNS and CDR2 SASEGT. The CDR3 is CASSLTTGGPYEQYF. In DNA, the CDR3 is TGTGCCAGCAGTTTAACGACAGGGGGCCCCTACGAGCAGTACTTC.

For the CDR3, the DNA is TGTGCCAGCAGTGTCTGGGCCGGAAACACCATATATTTT. Translation gives CASSVWAGNTIYF. The gene calls are TRBV6-1 and TRBJ1-3; no reliable D call. This CDR3 contains 13 residues. The ends were cut back, 4 bases at V and 4 bases at J, with 8 bases in the middle. The V gene's germline CDR1 is MNHNS and CDR2 SASEGT.

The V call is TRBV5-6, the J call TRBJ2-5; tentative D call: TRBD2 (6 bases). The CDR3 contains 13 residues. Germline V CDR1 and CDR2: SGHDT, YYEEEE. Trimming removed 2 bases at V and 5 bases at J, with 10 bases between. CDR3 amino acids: CASSLPAGETQYF. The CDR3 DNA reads TGTGCCAGCAGCTTACCAGCGGGCGAGACCCAGTACTTC. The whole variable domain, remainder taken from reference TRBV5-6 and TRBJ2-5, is DAGVTQSPTHLIKTRGQQVTLRCSPKSGHDTVSWYQQALGQGPQFIFQYYEEEERQRGNFPDRFSGHQFPNYSSELNVNALLLGDSALYLCASSLPAGETQYFGPGTRLLVL.

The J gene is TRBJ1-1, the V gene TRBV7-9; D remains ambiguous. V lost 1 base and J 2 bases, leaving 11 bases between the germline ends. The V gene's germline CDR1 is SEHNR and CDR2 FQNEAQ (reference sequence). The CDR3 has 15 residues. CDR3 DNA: TGTGCCAGCAGCTTAGACCCTAGTGGTAACACTGAAGCTTTCTTT. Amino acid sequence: CASSLDPSGNTEAFF.

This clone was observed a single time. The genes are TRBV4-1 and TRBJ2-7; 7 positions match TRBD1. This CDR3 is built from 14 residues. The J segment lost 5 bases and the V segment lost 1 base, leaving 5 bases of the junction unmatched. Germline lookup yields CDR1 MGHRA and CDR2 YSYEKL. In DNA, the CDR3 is TGCGCCAGCAGCCAAGTAGGGGGCAGAGACGAGCAGTACTTC. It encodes CASSQVGGRDEQYF.

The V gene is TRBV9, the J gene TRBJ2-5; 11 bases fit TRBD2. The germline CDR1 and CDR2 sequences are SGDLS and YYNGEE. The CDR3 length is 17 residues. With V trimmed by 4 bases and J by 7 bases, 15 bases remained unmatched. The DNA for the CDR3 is TGTGCCAGCAGCCCGACCCCTAGCGGGGGGACCCTGGGGACCCAGTACTTC. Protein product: CASSPTPSGGTLGTQYF.

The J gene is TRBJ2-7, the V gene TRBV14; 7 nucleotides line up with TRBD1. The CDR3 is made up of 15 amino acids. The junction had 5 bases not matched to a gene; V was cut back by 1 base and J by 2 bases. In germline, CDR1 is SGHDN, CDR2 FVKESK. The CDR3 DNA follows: TGTGCCAGCAGCCAAGCCGGGACAGCGACCTACGAGCAGTACTTC. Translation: CASSQAGTATYEQYF. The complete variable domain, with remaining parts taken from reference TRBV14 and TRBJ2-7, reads EAGVTQFPSHSVIEKGQTVTLRCDPISGHDNLYWYRRVMGKEIKFLLHFVKESKQDESGMPNNRFLAERTGGTYSTLKVQPAELEDSGVYFCASSQAGTATYEQYFGPGTRLTVT.